The rows below give T cell receptor beta chains drawn from one sample of a study of blood T cell repertoires in COVID-19. The table came from immunoSEQ multiplex PCR; TCRdb's copy has only in-frame clones and leaves some out. The sample gives 200,000 to 250,000 clones, about four fifths of which show up once; approximately 4% is in the top ten. Sequenced material: peripheral blood. The source is a woman of 80 years or more with acute or convalescent COVID-19. The CDR3 runs from the conserved cysteine through the conserved F or W. D genes are given only for firm matches. Clone size, where shown, is once, few, many, or a class for clones that have expanded.

>.|TRBV11-3|TRBJ1-4|TRBD1
CASSTSGTGWEKLFF
TGTGCCAGCAGTACCTCCGGGACAGGGTGGGAAAAACTGTTTTTT
>.|TRBV10-3|TRBJ1-5|.
CAISEVGGGNQPQHF
TGTGCCATCAGTGAGGTGGGGGGAGGAAATCAGCCCCAGCATTTT
>.|TRBV7-2|TRBJ2-3|TRBD2
CASSASGAGTDTQYF
TGTGCCAGCAGCGCTAGCGGCGCGGGGACAGATACGCAGTATTTT
>.|TRBV9|TRBJ2-1|TRBD1
CASSFHAGDSLVF
TGTGCCAGCAGCTTCCATGCAGGGGACAGTCTAGTCTTC
>.|TRBV19|TRBJ1-1|.
CASSLSPAGLNTEAFF
TGTGCCAGTAGTCTATCCCCAGCAGGGTTGAACACTGAAGCTTTCTTT
>.|TRBV19|TRBJ1-1|TRBD1
CASNEQGHPLTEAFF
TGTGCCAGTAACGAACAGGGGCATCCACTCACTGAAGCTTTCTTT
>.|TRBV27|TRBJ2-7|.
CASRWRDYEQYF
TGTGCCAGCAGATGGAGGGACTACGAGCAGTACTTC
>.|TRBV3-1/TRBV3-2|TRBJ1-1|.
CASSQAGQGKRSEAFF
TGTGCCAGCAGCCAAGCGGGGCAGGGGAAGAGGAGTGAAGCTTTCTTT
>.|TRBV19|TRBJ1-4|TRBD1
CASSTSRDRGGLFF
TGTGCCAGTAGTACCTCCCGGGACAGGGGGGGACTGTTTTTT
>.|TRBV20-1|TRBJ2-7|TRBD2
CSASPTSGDSYEQYF
TGCAGTGCTAGTCCGACTAGCGGGGACTCCTACGAGCAGTACTTC
>.|TRBV10-3|TRBJ2-1|.
CAISESAGPTNEQFF
TGTGCCATCAGTGAGTCGGCAGGTCCCACCAATGAGCAGTTCTTC
>.|TRBV3-1/TRBV3-2|TRBJ2-3|TRBD2
CASSRTSGLRDTQYF
TGTGCCAGCAGCCGGACTAGCGGGCTTCGGGATACGCAGTATTTT
>.|TRBV27|TRBJ1-1|TRBD1
CASRQQGAGNTEAFF
TGTGCCAGCAGGCAACAGGGGGCAGGGAACACTGAAGCTTTCTTT
>.|TRBV5-1|TRBJ1-1|TRBD1
CASTVGTGGWNTEAFF
TGCGCCAGCACCGTCGGGACAGGGGGCTGGAACACTGAAGCTTTCTTT
>few|TRBV3-1/TRBV3-2|TRBJ2-1|.
CASSQDNPGGGNEQFF
TGTGCCAGCAGCCAAGATAATCCCGGGGGAGGCAATGAGCAGTTCTTC